The clone carrying this T cell receptor beta chain was detected a few times. Its antigen is unknown. TCRdb processed the RT-PCR reads anew with MiXCR; each CDR3 protein has one entry. The profile shows roughly 160,000 distinct CDR3 sequences, approximately 10% of them singletons. This CDR3 comprises 15 residues. The V and J ends lost 2 bases and 3 bases respectively, with 14 bases between them. Germline values: CDR1 LGHNA, CDR2 YNFKEQ. The sample is drawn from a study of response to subunit inactivated influenza vaccine. General study results and limits: It was the authors' suggestion that each seasonal influenza vaccination recruits few new T cells.

The receptor's source is a man between 50 and 59 years old who received an inactivated influenza vaccine. The sample was non-naive T cells sorted from PBMCs, taken 35 to 45 days after vaccination. V usage is TRBV4-2 and J usage is TRBJ2-7; D is tentatively TRBD1 or TRBD2 (5 bases each). CDR3 protein: CASSQKEQGDYEQYF. CDR3 DNA: TGTGCCAGCAGCCAAAAGGAGCAGGGAGACTACGAGCAGTACTTC.